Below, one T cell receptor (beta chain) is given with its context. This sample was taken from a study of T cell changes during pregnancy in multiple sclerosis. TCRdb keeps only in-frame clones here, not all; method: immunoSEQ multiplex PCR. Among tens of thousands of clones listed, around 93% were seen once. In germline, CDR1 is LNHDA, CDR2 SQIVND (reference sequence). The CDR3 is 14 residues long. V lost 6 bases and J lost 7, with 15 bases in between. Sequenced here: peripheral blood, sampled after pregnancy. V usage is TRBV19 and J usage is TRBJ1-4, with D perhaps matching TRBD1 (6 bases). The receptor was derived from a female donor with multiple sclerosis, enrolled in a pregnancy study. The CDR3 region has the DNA TGTGCCAGTAGGCCACAGGGTGGAGGTGAAAAACTGTTTTTT. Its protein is CASRPQGGGEKLFF.